This is a list of T cell receptor beta chains from one sample in a study of post-analysis software for immune sequencing data. One entry per CDR3 protein, called by TCRdb with MiXCR from the PCR reads. The sample yields about 260,000 distinct CDR3 sequences, 35% to 40% seen once. Sequenced sample: blood. These receptors originate from a girl aged 10 to 17 with multiple sclerosis. The CDR3 runs from the conserved cysteine through the conserved F or W. A D gene is named only where the DNA matches it firmly. The size field is filled for only some rows; it gives once, few, many or a size class.

CDR3: CASSLEGAPYNEQFF
DNA: TGCGCCAGCAGCTTGGAGGGGGCCCCTTACAATGAGCAGTTCTTC
size: .
J: TRBJ2-1
V: TRBV5-1
D: TRBD1

CDR3: CASSPVTGENTEAFF
DNA: TGTGCCAGCAGCCCGGTAACGGGGGAGAACACTGAAGCTTTCTTT
size: .
J: TRBJ1-1
V: TRBV7-9
D: .

CDR3: CASSFSQASNQPQHF
DNA: TGTGCCAGCAGTTTCTCGCAGGCTAGCAATCAGCCCCAGCATTTT
size: .
J: TRBJ1-5
V: TRBV12-3/TRBV12-4
D: .

CDR3: CASRPQGTGYTF
DNA: TGTGCCAGCAGACCACAGGGGACGGGCTACACCTTC
size: many
J: TRBJ1-2
V: TRBV6-5
D: TRBD1

CDR3: CASTEEGGGGSTDTQYF
DNA: TGCGCCAGCACCGAGGAGGGGGGCGGCGGGAGCACAGATACGCAGTATTTT
size: .
J: TRBJ2-3
V: TRBV5-1
D: .

CDR3: CASRPRTGEDAEAFF
DNA: TGCGCCAGCAGACCCCGCACAGGGGAGGACGCTGAAGCTTTCTTT
size: few
J: TRBJ1-1
V: TRBV5-1
D: TRBD1

CDR3: CASSFRSSGRKDQYF
DNA: TGTGCCAGCAGCTTTAGGTCTAGCGGGAGGAAAGACCAGTACTTC
size: many
J: TRBJ2-4
V: TRBV7-2
D: TRBD2

CDR3: CASSLFVVPGKLFF
DNA: TGTGCCAGCAGCCTGTTCGTGGTTCCTGGGAAACTGTTTTTT
size: .
J: TRBJ1-4
V: TRBV4-2
D: .

CDR3: CASSEPPGGLFF
DNA: TGTGCCAGCAGTGAGCCCCCCGGGGGGCTGTTTTTT
size: .
J: TRBJ1-4
V: TRBV2
D: .

CDR3: CASSPGQGRKKLFF
DNA: TGTGCCAGCTCGCCGGGACAGGGGCGGAAAAAACTGTTTTTT
size: few
J: TRBJ1-4
V: TRBV18
D: TRBD1

CDR3: CASSRFRDSPNNEQFF
DNA: TGCGCCAGCAGCCGATTCCGGGACAGCCCAAACAATGAGCAGTTCTTC
size: .
J: TRBJ2-1
V: TRBV5-1
D: TRBD1

CDR3: CSASGGATYEQYF
DNA: TGCAGTGCTAGCGGGGGAGCAACCTACGAGCAGTACTTC
size: .
J: TRBJ2-7
V: TRBV20-1
D: .

CDR3: CASHGTGYNSPLHF
DNA: TGTGCCAGCCACGGGACAGGGTATAATTCACCCCTCCACTTT
size: many
J: TRBJ1-6
V: TRBV25-1
D: TRBD1

CDR3: CASSLDLGAGIEQYF
DNA: TGTGCCAGCAGCTTAGATCTAGGCGCGGGAATCGAGCAGTACTTC
size: .
J: TRBJ2-7
V: TRBV11-2
D: .

CDR3: CASSLLIGTSGSNEQFF
DNA: TGTGCCAGCAGCCTACTTATAGGGACTAGCGGGAGCAATGAGCAGTTCTTC
size: few
J: TRBJ2-1
V: TRBV4-2
D: TRBD2

CDR3: CASSQIQVTEAFF
DNA: TGTGCCAGCAGCCAAATACAGGTCACTGAAGCTTTCTTT
size: many
J: TRBJ1-1
V: TRBV4-2
D: .